This T cell receptor beta chain was profiled in a study of CD8+ T cells in alopecia areata. Indicated treatment: oral pan-JAK inhibitor, 5-10 mg twice daily. Those with alopecia areata gave lesional scalp punch biopsies and peripheral blood. Regarding the study as a whole: Scalp and blood samples kept many expanded lesional clones throughout tofacitinib. Scalp clonality and expanded CD8+ clones among the top 100 fell significantly with tofacitinib.

CDR3 size: 13 residues. CDR1 is LGHNA, CDR2 YSLEER, per germline. V trimming: 4 bases; J trimming: 9 bases; junction bases outside the gene matches: 6. This clone came up many times. Its antigen remains unidentified. Extracted from the samples, RNA was reverse transcribed into cDNA to serve as the sequencing template. The assay was immunoSEQ multiplex PCR, and TCRdb's table has in-frame clones only and misses some. Among roughly 190,000 clones listed, about 60% were seen once. Source: CD4+ T cells sorted from blood, taken at week 4, from a patient treated with tofacitinib. The source of this sequence is a human donor with alopecia areata. The V call is TRBV4-3, the J call TRBJ2-1; 7 bases fit TRBD1. The CDR3 here is CASSRDSGSEQFF. The CDR3 nucleotides read TGCGCCAGCAGCCGGGACAGCGGCAGTGAGCAGTTCTTC.